The source of this TCR beta chain is a study of shared clonotypes between healthy human individuals. Clones were sequenced by immunoSEQ multiplex PCR, and TCRdb holds only the in-frame ones, with some missing. The table shows 2.3 million or so clones, with 85% to 95% occurring only once. The sample was naive CD4+ T cells from PBMCs. Sample subset: CD45RA+ positively selected. The TCR was taken from a man between 18 and 29 years old in good health. Some clones in this sample may be carry-over from other donors' samples.

The CDR3 DNA reads TGTGCCAGCAGTCCGGGACTAGGTTACAATGAGCAGTTCTTC. The encoded protein is CASSPGLGYNEQFF. The gene calls are TRBV6-4 and TRBJ2-1; 8 positions match TRBD2. Germline V gives CDR1 MRHNA, CDR2 SNTAGT. CDR3 length: 14 residues. V was pared by 5 bases and J by 4 bases, with 4 bases of the junction left unmatched.